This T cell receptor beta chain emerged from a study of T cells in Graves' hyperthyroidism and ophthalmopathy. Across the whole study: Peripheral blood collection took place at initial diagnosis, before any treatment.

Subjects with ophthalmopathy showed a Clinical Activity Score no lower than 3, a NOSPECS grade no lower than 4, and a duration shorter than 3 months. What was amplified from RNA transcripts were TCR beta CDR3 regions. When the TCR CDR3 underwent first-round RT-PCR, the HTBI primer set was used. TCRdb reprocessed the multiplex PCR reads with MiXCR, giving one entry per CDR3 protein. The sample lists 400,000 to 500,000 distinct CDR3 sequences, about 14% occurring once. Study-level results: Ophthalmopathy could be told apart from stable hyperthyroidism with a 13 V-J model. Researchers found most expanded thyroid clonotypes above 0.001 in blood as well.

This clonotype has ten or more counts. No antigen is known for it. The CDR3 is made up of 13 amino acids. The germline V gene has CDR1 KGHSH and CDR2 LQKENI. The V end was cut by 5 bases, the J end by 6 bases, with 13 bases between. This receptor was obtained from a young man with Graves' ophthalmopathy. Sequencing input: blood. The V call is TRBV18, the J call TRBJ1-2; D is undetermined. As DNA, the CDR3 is TGTGCCAGCTCAGCTACAGCGGGCGATGGCTACACCTTC. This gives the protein CASSATAGDGYTF.